These 15 T cell receptor beta chains originate from one sample sequenced in a study of blood T cell repertoires in COVID-19. TCRdb's copy holds only in-frame clones and misses some; the assay was immunoSEQ multiplex PCR. This sample has around 200,000 clones, with about nine tenths found just once. Sequenced material: peripheral blood. These TCRs come from a man aged 45-65 years with acute or convalescent COVID-19.

The chain has TRBV7-6 and TRBJ2-2; 9 positions match TRBD1. After removal of 1 base from V and 7 bases from J, the junction contained 4 bases not matched to a gene. The CDR3 loop spans 15 amino acids. CDR1 and CDR2 (germline): SGHVS, FNYEAQ. CDR3: CASSLGGTGIGELFF. In DNA, the CDR3 is TGTGCCAGCAGCTTAGGAGGGACAGGGATCGGGGAGCTGTTTTTT.

This clone was observed a few times. The chain employs TRBV28 and TRBJ1-1, with TRBD1 matching 10 bases. Germline-derived CDR1 and CDR2 are MDHEN and SYDVKM. This CDR3 is built from 14 residues. The J segment lost 1 base and the V segment lost 6 bases, leaving 2 bases of the junction unmatched. CDR3 coding DNA: TGTGCCAGCAGCCGGACAGGGGGGAACACTGAAGCTTTCTTT. Protein: CASSRTGGNTEAFF.

In this sample, this clone turned up once. This CDR3 is also generated by other DNA sequences in the sample. The gene calls are TRBV7-8 and TRBJ1-2; 7 bases fit TRBD1. V lost 5 bases, J lost 6 bases, and 12 bases stayed unmatched. CDR1 is SGHVS and CDR2 is FQNEAQ in the germline V gene. This CDR3 is built from 15 residues. The CDR3 sequence is CASSPRQGAKHGYTF. CDR3 nucleotides: TGTGCCAGCAGCCCTCGACAGGGAGCCAAGCATGGCTACACCTTC.

This sequence joins TRBV5-1 and TRBJ2-3; weak D call: TRBD2 (5 bases). This CDR3 has 15 residues. Trimming stripped 4 bases from V and 0 bases from J, with 12 bases between. CDR1 SGHRS and CDR2 YFSETQ come from the germline V gene. In nucleotides, the CDR3 is TGCGCCAGCAGCCCCGGGGTCCCTAGCACAGATACGCAGTATTTT. The encoded protein is CASSPGVPSTDTQYF.

This chain connects TRBV5-1 to TRBJ2-5; the D is unclear. Trimming took 0 bases from V and 5 from J, leaving 5 bases between them. Germline V lookup: CDR1 SGHRS, CDR2 YFSETQ. The CDR3 has 12 amino acids. The DNA for the CDR3 is TGCGCCAGCAGCTTGGGCAGGGAGACCCAGTACTTC. It translates to CASSLGRETQYF.

The chain employs TRBV6-5 and TRBJ1-1; 7 positions match TRBD1. The CDR3 covers 13 residues. V lost 6 bases and J lost 1; bases outside the gene matches: 2. CDR1 is MNHEY and CDR2 is SVGAGI in the germline V gene. CDR3 sequence: CASRGQRNTEAFF. CDR3 nucleotide sequence: TGTGCCAGCAGGGGACAGAGGAACACTGAAGCTTTCTTT.

The count of this clone is one. This sequence joins TRBV5-5 and TRBJ1-2; the D gene is possibly TRBD1 (5 bases). Germline CDR1 is SGHKS and CDR2 is YYEKEE (reference sequence). The CDR3 runs to 17 residues. V lost 2 bases and J lost 1, with 18 bases in between. CDR3 region: CASSFRTGQTLNYGYTF. The CDR3 coding sequence is TGTGCCAGCAGCTTCAGAACAGGCCAAACACTTAACTATGGCTACACCTTC.

The chain employs TRBV12-3 or TRBV12-4 and TRBJ2-2, with D possibly TRBD1 on 6 matching bases. Trimming pared 6 bases from V and 7 bases from J, leaving 9 bases between. CDR3 size: 12 residues. The CDR3 is CASSWGHGELFF. The DNA of the CDR3 is TGTGCCAGCAGCTGGGGGCACGGGGAGCTGTTTTTT.

This chain connects TRBV19 to TRBJ2-7; the match to TRBD1 covers 7 bases. Germline V gives CDR1 LNHDA, CDR2 SQIVND (reference sequence). The junction had 12 bases not matched to a gene; V was cut back by 8 bases and J by 5 bases. The length of the CDR3 is 14 residues. CDR3 in amino acids: CASGYTGVEHEQYF. CDR3 DNA: TGTGCCAGTGGATACACAGGGGTAGAGCACGAGCAGTACTTC.

The chain recombines TRBV5-1 with TRBJ2-5, with 7 bases fitting TRBD1. Germline values: CDR1 SGHRS, CDR2 YFSETQ. V dropped 2 bases and J dropped 0; count of bases not matched to a gene: 4. The CDR3 totals 15 residues. The CDR3 DNA follows: TGCGCCAGCAGCTTAAGCAGGGGGAACCAAGAGACCCAGTACTTC. This gives the protein CASSLSRGNQETQYF.

The gene calls are TRBV27 and TRBJ1-1; TRBD1 agrees at 9 bases. The CDR3 consists of 14 residues. V was clipped by 1 base and J by 7 bases; unmatched bases: 4. The germline CDR1 and CDR2 sequences are MNHEY and SMNVEV (reference sequence). CDR3 sequence reads: CASSLYRGHNEAFF. Here the CDR3 DNA reads TGTGCCAGCAGTTTATACAGGGGGCATAATGAAGCTTTCTTT.

The chain uses TRBV18 and TRBJ2-2; 8 bases map to TRBD1. CDR1 and CDR2 from the germline V gene are KGHSH and LQKENI. The CDR3 covers 15 residues. With V trimmed by 4 bases and J by 6 bases, 7 bases remained unmatched. The CDR3 protein is CASSLGQGRAGELFF. The CDR3 DNA is TGTGCCAGCTCACTTGGACAGGGTCGGGCCGGGGAGCTGTTTTTT.

The V and J genes are TRBV19 and TRBJ1-4; D possibly corresponds to TRBD1 (6 bases). The CDR3 covers 15 residues. Germline CDR1 LNHDA, CDR2 SQIVND (reference sequence). The V and J ends lost 6 bases and 4 bases respectively, with 15 bases between them. The CDR3 spells CASRNTGMGNEKLFF. Written as DNA, the CDR3 is TGTGCCAGTAGGAACACAGGGATGGGTAATGAAAAACTGTTTTTT.

This sequence joins TRBV9 and TRBJ2-5, with D possibly TRBD1 on 6 matching bases. Between the trimmed V and J ends, which lost 4 bases and 3 bases, there was a span of 10 bases. Germline lookup yields CDR1 SGDLS and CDR2 YYNGEE. The length of the CDR3 is 13 residues. CDR3 nucleotide sequence: TGTGCCAGCAGCCCCAGGGGTAAAGAGACCCAGTACTTC. This gives the protein CASSPRGKETQYF.

The genes are TRBV7-9 and TRBJ1-5; 11 bases agree with TRBD1. This CDR3 has 17 residues. The V gene's germline CDR1 is SEHNR and CDR2 FQNEAQ (reference sequence). The J segment lost 6 bases and the V segment lost 5 bases, leaving 12 bases of the junction unmatched. CDR3 nucleotides: TGTGCCAGCAGCCAGGGACAGGGGGGCCGGGATGGTCAGCCCCAGCATTTT. This encodes CASSQGQGGRDGQPQHF. The full variable domain, with the rest looked up from reference TRBV7-9 and TRBJ1-5, is DTGVSQNPRHKITKRGQNVTFRCDPISEHNRLYWYRQTLGQGPEFLTYFQNEAQLEKSRLLSDRFSAERPKGSFSTLEIQRTEQGDSAMYLCASSQGQGGRDGQPQHFGDGTRLSIL.